The 12 T cell receptor beta chains listed next were all sequenced from one sample in a study of shared clonotypes between healthy human individuals. The method was immunoSEQ multiplex PCR; TCRdb's version includes in-frame clones alone and lacks a portion of them. The data contain more than 1.2 million clones, about 98.5% of them seen just once; the ten biggest clones take up around 0.33%. Sequenced: naive CD4+ T cells sorted from blood. Noted subset: CD45RA+ positively selected. The source of these receptors is a man aged 25 to 40 in good health.

The chain recombines TRBV5-4 with TRBJ2-7; a possible D gene is TRBD1 (8 bases). Germline CDR1 is SGHNT and CDR2 is YYREEE (reference sequence). There are 15 residues in the CDR3. Trimming took off 2 bases at V and 7 bases at J, with 19 bases between the two ends. CDR3 sequence: CASSLPGGRGHEQYF. Written as DNA, the CDR3 is TGTGCCAGCAGCTTACCGGGGGGCAGGGGGCATGAGCAGTACTTC.

V gene TRBV7-9 combines with J gene TRBJ2-7; 12 bases align to TRBD2. V was clipped by 5 bases and J by 0 bases; unmatched bases: 8. The CDR3 loop spans 17 amino acids. Germline CDR1 reads SEHNR; CDR2 reads FQNEAQ (reference sequence). The CDR3, as DNA: TGTGCCAGCAGCAGAGGGACTAGCGGGTTGAGCTCCTACGAGCAGTACTTC. It is translated as CASSRGTSGLSSYEQYF.

This chain connects TRBV9 to TRBJ2-7; either TRBD1 or TRBD2 may supply D (5 bases each). CDR3 length: 16 amino acids. V lost 3 bases and J lost 3, with 19 bases in between. CDR1 is SGDLS, CDR2 YYNGEE, per germline. CDR3 residues: CASSAGTGTTSYEQYF. In DNA form, the CDR3 reads TGTGCCAGCAGCGCAGGCACCGGGACCACGAGCTACGAGCAGTACTTC.

The CDR3, as DNA: TGTGCCAGCAGTTTATCCACTAGCGGGAACGATGAGCAGTTCTTC. Translation gives CASSLSTSGNDEQFF. The chain employs TRBV28 and TRBJ2-1; 10 bases match TRBD2. V dropped 1 base and J dropped 8; count of bases not matched to a gene: 5. This CDR3 region has 15 residues. Germline V gives CDR1 MDHEN, CDR2 SYDVKM.

This clone was detected once. This sequence joins TRBV30 and TRBJ1-1, with D uncertain. The length of the CDR3 is 14 residues. Germline CDR1 reads GTSNPN; CDR2 reads SVGIG (reference sequence). The V gene lost 0 bases and the J gene lost 3 bases, with 11 bases spanning the gap. CDR3 region: CAWSVVGRYTEAFF. DNA of the CDR3: TGTGCCTGGAGTGTTGTGGGCAGATACACTGAAGCTTTCTTT.

The chain has TRBV29-1 and TRBJ2-2, with 10 bases that match TRBD2. Germline trimming cut 7 bases from V and 7 bases from J; bases unmatched to any gene: 6. Germline V gene data show CDR1 as SQVTM and CDR2 as ANQGSEA. The CDR3 spans 13 residues. The CDR3 nucleotides are TGCAGCGGGTCTAGCGGGAGAAGCGGGGAGCTGTTTTTT. Protein: CSGSSGRSGELFF.

The genes are TRBV11-2 and TRBJ2-7, with a possible D match to TRBD2 (5 bases). V lost 0 bases and J 2 bases, leaving 17 bases between the germline ends. The CDR3 runs 17 residues. Germline V lookup: CDR1 SGHAT, CDR2 FQNNGV. CDR3: CASSLDSNWRVAYEQYF. The CDR3 DNA sequence: TGTGCCAGCAGCTTAGATAGTAATTGGCGGGTAGCCTACGAGCAGTACTTC.

The chain employs TRBV7-6 and TRBJ2-1; 8 nucleotides align to TRBD2. The V gene end was trimmed by 5 bases and the J gene end by 6 bases; junction bases not matched to a gene: 9. The CDR3 is made up of 15 amino acids. Germline assignment: CDR1 SGHVS and CDR2 FNYEAQ. This chain's CDR3 is CASSHGGRSFNEQFF. CDR3 DNA: TGTGCCAGCAGCCACGGCGGGAGGTCTTTCAATGAGCAGTTCTTC.

The chain employs TRBV5-1 and TRBJ1-2, with TRBD1 matching 10 bases. Germline CDR1 is SGHRS and CDR2 is YFSETQ. J gave up 6 bases and V 1 base, and 6 bases lay outside the gene matches. The CDR3 runs to 15 residues. Here the CDR3 DNA reads TGCGCCAGCAGCTTGATCCCGGGACAGGGGAATGGCTACACCTTC. Its translation is CASSLIPGQGNGYTF.

The chain recombines TRBV27 with TRBJ2-2; perhaps TRBD2 as D (6 bases). CDR1 MNHEY and CDR2 SMNVEV come from the germline V gene (reference sequence). Deletions cut 6 bases from V and 8 bases from J, with 19 bases between. CDR3 length: 15 amino acids. The chain's CDR3 is CASSTLAGLVGELFF. Written as DNA, the CDR3 is TGTGCCAGCAGCACTCTTGCGGGGTTGGTAGGGGAGCTGTTTTTT.

The rearrangement joins TRBV10-1 to TRBJ1-3; 9 bases align to TRBD1. The germline V gene has CDR1 WNHNN and CDR2 SYGVQD (reference sequence). This CDR3 contains 16 residues. The V gene end was trimmed by 0 bases and the J gene end by 2 bases; junction bases not matched to a gene: 2. The CDR3 coding sequence is TGCGCCAGCAGTGAGTCGACAGGGGGGACTGGAAACACCATATATTTT. As protein: CASSESTGGTGNTIYF.

The CDR3 region is CASSFVGTGVYEQYF. DNA of the CDR3: TGTGCCAGCAGCTTTGTGGGGACAGGGGTCTACGAGCAGTACTTC. The chain recombines TRBV5-6 with TRBJ2-7; 10 nucleotides align to TRBD1. Germline assignment: CDR1 SGHDT and CDR2 YYEEEE. The CDR3 is 15 amino acids. The V gene end was trimmed by 2 bases and the J gene end by 3 bases; junction bases not matched to a gene: 5.